This passage covers 25 T cell receptor beta chains from one sample sequenced in a study of blood T cell repertoires in COVID-19. Assay used: immunoSEQ multiplex PCR; TCRdb lists only in-frame clones, some missing. The table lists under 300,000 clones, 85% to 95% of them singletons. Sequenced: PBMCs or T cells enriched from blood (not recorded which). The receptors originated from a woman between 18 and 29 years old who had recovered from COVID-19.

The chain uses TRBV6-5 and TRBJ1-4; 7 bases agree with TRBD1. Germline CDR1 is MNHEY and CDR2 is SVGAGI. V shed 6 bases, J shed 10 bases, and the junction held 8 bases outside the gene matches. This CDR3 has 13 amino acids. This CDR3 reads CASSTGDSGKLFF. DNA for the CDR3: TGTGCCAGCAGCACAGGGGACTCTGGAAAACTGTTTTTT.

CDR3 sequence: CASRGGSDYGYTF. The CDR3 nucleotides read TGTGCCAGCAGGGGGGGATCGGACTATGGCTACACCTTC. The gene calls are TRBV27 and TRBJ1-2; maybe TRBD1 (5 bases). The CDR3 length is 13 residues. V shed 6 bases and J shed 3 bases, with 11 bases lying between them. Germline V lookup: CDR1 MNHEY, CDR2 SMNVEV (reference sequence).

J is TRBJ1-6 and V is TRBV21-1; the D call in the table, TRBD1, was not verified against the DNA. TRBV21-1 is listed as a pseudogene. The CDR3 length is 10 residues. This chain's CDR3 is CARPTVTLHF. In nucleotides, the CDR3 is TGTGCCAGACCGACAGTCACCCTCCACTTT.

The V and J genes are TRBV2 and TRBJ2-3, with D perhaps matching TRBD1 (5 bases). The CDR3 loop spans 14 amino acids. The germline CDR1 and CDR2 sequences are SNHLY and FYNNEI. With 8 bases removed from V and 6 bases from J, the gap between germline ends came to 18 bases. As DNA, the CDR3 is TGTGCCAGCGCCGGACATGGAAGACCTGATACGCAGTATTTT. Residues: CASAGHGRPDTQYF.

This chain joins TRBV5-1 and TRBJ1-1; perhaps TRBD1 as D (5 bases). CDR1 and CDR2 (germline): SGHRS, YFSETQ. V lost 4 bases and J 3 bases, leaving 16 bases between the germline ends. The CDR3 spans 15 residues. Written as DNA, the CDR3 is TGCGCCAGCAGCCCATCCGGCTGGGGGGACACTGAAGCTTTCTTT. Its protein product is CASSPSGWGDTEAFF.

The chain combines TRBV19 with TRBJ1-6; D remains unclear. The CDR3 totals 14 residues. V was shortened by 6 bases and J by 9 bases, with 15 bases between the two germline ends. Germline assignment: CDR1 LNHDA and CDR2 SQIVND (reference sequence). Written as DNA, the CDR3 is TGTGCCAGTAGGAGAGGCGACTCGGGTTCACCCCTCCACTTT. This translates into CASRRGDSGSPLHF.

The chain has TRBV5-4 and TRBJ2-4; tentatively, D is TRBD1 (5 bases). V gave up 0 bases and J gave up 4 bases, with 8 bases separating them. Germline CDR1 is SGHNT and CDR2 is YYREEE (reference sequence). The CDR3 totals 14 residues. CDR3 in DNA: TGTGCCAGCAGCTTGGAACCAGGGAAAAACATTCAGTACTTC. This gives the protein CASSLEPGKNIQYF.

J is TRBJ1-6 and V is TRBV27; no reliable D call. V lost 6 bases to trimming and J lost 6 bases, with 18 bases between them. Germline loops: CDR1 MNHEY, CDR2 SMNVEV (reference sequence). This CDR3 is built from 16 residues. CDR3 residues: CASSRSRTGINSPLHF. CDR3 DNA sequence: TGTGCCAGCAGCCGGTCCCGGACGGGAATTAATTCACCCCTCCACTTT.

The rearrangement uses TRBV28 and TRBJ1-3, with 8 bases identical to TRBD1. CDR1 and CDR2 (germline): MDHEN, SYDVKM. J was trimmed by 4 bases and V by 1 base; bases with no gene match: 12. The CDR3 spans 18 residues. The DNA for the CDR3 is TGTGCCAGCAGTTTATACTACTCCAGGGGGCCGTACGGAAACACCATATATTTT. It yields the protein CASSLYYSRGPYGNTIYF.

The J gene is TRBJ1-6, the V gene TRBV5-8, with 9 bases fitting TRBD1. Germline CDR1 SGHTS, CDR2 YDEGEE. V was pared by 5 bases and J by 5 bases, with 5 bases of the junction left unmatched. The CDR3 has 15 amino acids. CDR3 loop: CASSFGDRDNSPLHF. The CDR3 DNA reads as TGTGCCAGCAGTTTTGGGGACAGGGATAATTCACCCCTCCACTTT.

The CDR3 is CATSEGGWGNQPQHF. CDR3 sequence (DNA): TGTGCCACCAGTGAGGGGGGTTGGGGCAATCAGCCCCAGCATTTT. The rearrangement uses TRBV24-1 and TRBJ1-5; maybe TRBD1 (5 bases). V shed 4 bases and J shed 2 bases, with 11 bases lying between them. There are 15 residues in the CDR3. Germline values: CDR1 KGHDR, CDR2 SFDVKD.

This rearrangement joins TRBV9 to TRBJ2-5; TRBD2 aligns across 16 bases. V dropped 1 base and J dropped 5; count of bases not matched to a gene: 2. CDR1 is SGDLS, CDR2 YYNGEE, per germline. The CDR3 totals 16 residues. The CDR3 region has the DNA TGTGCCAGCAGCGTACCGGGACTAGCGGGAGGGGAGACCCAGTACTTC. Protein: CASSVPGLAGGETQYF.

In this sample, this clone turned up once. The gene calls are TRBV28 and TRBJ2-1, with no clear D. The CDR3 extends over 14 amino acids. Deletions cut 6 bases from V and 2 bases from J, with 11 bases between. The V gene's germline CDR1 is MDHEN and CDR2 SYDVKM. The CDR3 protein is CASSLALTYNEQFF. CDR3 DNA sequence: TGTGCCAGCAGCTTAGCCCTAACCTACAATGAGCAGTTCTTC. The variable domain in full, completed from reference TRBV28 and TRBJ2-1, reads DVKVTQSSRYLVKRTGEKVFLECVQDMDHENMFWYRQDPGLGLRLIYFSYDVKMKEKGDIPEGYSVSREKKERFSLILESASTNQTSMYLCASSLALTYNEQFFGPGTRLTVL.

V and J are TRBV28 and TRBJ1-1; D is perhaps TRBD1 (5 bases). Germline V gene data show CDR1 as MDHEN and CDR2 as SYDVKM. The CDR3 has 15 residues. V was trimmed by 10 bases and J by 1 base, leaving 19 bases between them. CDR3 coding DNA: TGTGCCATAAGCCCGGAGACAGTTAGGAACACTGAAGCTTTCTTT. As protein: CAISPETVRNTEAFF.

CDR3 DNA: TGCGCCAGCAGCCAGCGGGCAGCCTCCTACAATGAGCAGTTCTTC. This gives the protein CASSQRAASYNEQFF. The rearrangement uses TRBV4-3 and TRBJ2-1; D is possibly TRBD2 (5 bases). V was trimmed by 3 bases and J by 0 bases, leaving 9 bases between them. CDR1 is LGHNA and CDR2 is YSLEER in the germline V gene. The CDR3 covers 15 residues.

The CDR3 bases are TGTGCCAGCAGCTTACAGGGTAGTAATTCACCCCTCCACTTT. Amino acid sequence: CASSLQGSNSPLHF. The V and J genes are TRBV7-2 and TRBJ1-6; possibly TRBD1 for D (5 bases). Germline CDR1 reads SGHTA; CDR2 reads FQGNSA. Trimming removed 2 bases from V and 6 bases from J, with 8 bases in between. The CDR3 loop spans 14 amino acids.

V usage is TRBV10-3 and J usage is TRBJ2-7, with TRBD2 identical over 14 bases. V was clipped by 2 bases and J by 4 bases; unmatched bases: 1. This CDR3 has 15 amino acids. The germline V gene has CDR1 ENHRY and CDR2 SYGVKD. The CDR3 is CAISEGTSGSYEQYF. The CDR3 DNA reads as TGTGCCATCAGTGAGGGGACTAGCGGGAGTTACGAGCAGTACTTC.

The chain has TRBV5-1 and TRBJ2-1, with D maybe TRBD2 (6 bases). The CDR3 totals 15 residues. CDR1 is SGHRS, CDR2 YFSETQ, per germline. V lost 7 bases, J lost 6 bases, and 20 bases lay in between. In DNA, the CDR3 is TGCGCCAGCGAGACCGGGACTCTGGCATCCAATGAGCAGTTCTTC. Encoded protein: CASETGTLASNEQFF.

This clone was seen once. The V gene is TRBV19, the J gene TRBJ1-5; TRBD1 is a possible D gene (6 bases). Germline values: CDR1 LNHDA, CDR2 SQIVND (reference sequence). The germline V and J ends were trimmed by 5 bases and 6 bases, with 17 bases remaining between them. The CDR3 is 15 amino acids. Here the CDR3 reads CASSAQRGAGQPQHF. CDR3 nucleotides: TGTGCCAGTAGTGCCCAACGGGGGGCAGGTCAGCCCCAGCATTTT. The complete variable domain, with remaining parts taken from reference TRBV19 and TRBJ1-5, reads DGGITQSPKYLFRKEGQNVTLSCEQNLNHDAMYWYRQDPGQGLRLIYYSQIVNDFQKGDIAEGYSVSREKKESFPLTVTSAQKNPTAFYLCASSAQRGAGQPQHFGDGTRLSIL.

This clone was seen just once. The chain uses TRBV5-1 and TRBJ2-5; D is perhaps TRBD1 (8 bases). V gave up 4 bases and J gave up 3 bases, with 16 bases separating them. The CDR3 contains 15 residues. Germline CDR1 and CDR2: SGHRS and YFSETQ. In DNA, the CDR3 is TGCGCCAGCAGCCCCGGGGGGACAGGCAAAGAGACCCAGTACTTC. This sequence encodes CASSPGGTGKETQYF.

The V call is TRBV27, the J call TRBJ1-1; tentatively, D is TRBD1 (5 bases). V gave up 6 bases and J gave up 6 bases, with 17 bases separating them. Per germline, CDR1 MNHEY and CDR2 SMNVEV (reference sequence). CDR3 size: 14 residues. The CDR3, as DNA: TGTGCCAGCAGGTCCTTGGGTCGGGACTCTGAAGCTTTCTTT. Translation gives CASRSLGRDSEAFF.

The V and J genes are TRBV29-1 and TRBJ1-2; no clear D gene. The CDR3 consists of 12 residues. V lost 0 bases, J lost 8 bases, and 10 bases lay in between. In germline, CDR1 is SQVTM, CDR2 ANQGSEA. Here the CDR3 DNA reads TGCAGCGTTGAAGATCGGCCAGGAGGCTACACCTTC. Protein: CSVEDRPGGYTF.

The chain carries TRBV3-1 (or the pseudogene TRBV3-2) and TRBJ2-3; TRBD2 matches at 9 bases. Per germline, CDR1 LGHDT and CDR2 YNNKEL (reference sequence). The trim removed 4 bases at V and 5 bases at J, leaving 7 bases unmatched. This CDR3 contains 15 residues. The CDR3 bases are TGTGCCAGCAGCCCAATGGGACTAGCAGGAGATACGCAGTATTTT. This encodes CASSPMGLAGDTQYF.

This chain connects TRBV6-5 to TRBJ1-2; the D gene is possibly TRBD1 (6 bases). The CDR3 spans 13 residues. V was trimmed by 2 bases and J by 5 bases, leaving 9 bases between them. The germline gives CDR1 MNHEY, CDR2 SVGAGI. The CDR3 DNA follows: TGTGCCAGCAGTTACGCTGGACAGTATGGCTACACCTTC. It translates to CASSYAGQYGYTF.

The rearrangement links TRBV15 to TRBJ2-7; no reliable D call. Looked up from germline, CDR1 is LNHNV and CDR2 is YYDKDF (reference sequence). V lost 5 bases and J 3 bases, leaving 14 bases between the germline ends. The length of the CDR3 is 14 residues. For the CDR3, the DNA is TGTGCCACCAGCCTTACGGGTAATAACTACGAGCAGTACTTC. Amino acids: CATSLTGNNYEQYF. Full variable domain (rest looked up from reference TRBV15 and TRBJ2-7): DAMVIQNPRYQVTQFGKPVTLSCSQTLNHNVMYWYQQKSSQAPKLLFHYYDKDFNNEADTPDNFQSRRPNTSFCFLDIRSPGLGDTAMYLCATSLTGNNYEQYFGPGTRLTVT.